These T cell receptor beta chains were read from a single sample in a study of vaccination effects on CD4 cells after COVID-19. The data were produced by immunoSEQ multiplex PCR, yet TCRdb's version contains in-frame clones alone and is incomplete. The data hold roughly 57,000 clones, with more than 75% observed a single time. For these receptors, no antigen is known. This material consisted of CD4+ T cells from PBMCs cultured with HIV peptides, taken before COVID-19 vaccination. The receptors were sampled from a human donor who had a prior SARS-CoV-2 infection. Both conserved end residues are part of each CDR3. The D gene is left open where the match is weak. Clone size is stated in some rows and not others, as once, few, many or a class when expanded.

>TRBJ2-2|TRBV9|TRBD2|NA
TGTGCCAGCAGCGTGGGGGGACTAGCGCCCACCGGGGAGCTGTTTTTT
CASSVGGLAPTGELFF
>TRBJ1-3|TRBV4-2|NA|few
TGTGCCAGCAGCCAACCCCGAAACGCGAACACCATATATTTT
CASSQPRNANTIYF
>TRBJ2-7|TRBV11-2|NA|NA
TGTGCCAGCAGCTTAGATTTGGGGGAATGGTACGAGCAGTACTTC
CASSLDLGEWYEQYF
>TRBJ2-7|TRBV5-1|NA|NA
TGCGCCAGCAGTAATGGCCCCGGCTCCTACGAGCAGTACTTC
CASSNGPGSYEQYF
>TRBJ2-1|TRBV27|NA|NA
TGTGCCAGCAGTTCAGCGGTGCCTCCCTACAATGAGCAGTTCTTC
CASSSAVPPYNEQFF
>TRBJ1-5|TRBV19|NA|NA
TGTGCCAGTAGTATTTGGGGGGTTGGTCAGCCCCAGCATTTT
CASSIWGVGQPQHF
>TRBJ2-5|TRBV7-9|NA|NA
TGTGCCAGCAGCTTAGGGAGTCATCAATTCGAGACCCAGTACTTC
CASSLGSHQFETQYF
>TRBJ2-7|TRBV7-2|TRBD2|NA
TGTGCCAGCAGCTTAGGTGGCGGGAGAAGGGACGAGCAGTACTTC
CASSLGGGRRDEQYF
>TRBJ2-7|TRBV10-1|NA|few
TGCGCCCGGGGGCCGGGACAGTCCTACGAGCAGTACTTC
CARGPGQSYEQYF
>TRBJ2-1|TRBV2|NA|NA
TGTGCCAGCAGCCCCCCGGGCTCAAGGCAAAATGAGCAGTTCTTC
CASSPPGSRQNEQFF
>TRBJ1-1|TRBV10-3|TRBD1|NA
TGTGCCATCAGTGAGTCTAGGACAGGGGAAACTGAAGCTTTCTTT
CAISESRTGETEAFF
>TRBJ2-5|TRBV5-4|TRBD2|NA
TGTGCCAGCAGCCCGGCGGGGGGGCAAGAGACCCAGTACTTC
CASSPAGGQETQYF
>TRBJ2-7|TRBV28|NA|NA
TGTGCCAGCAACACCAACTATGGGCAGTACTTC
CASNTNYGQYF